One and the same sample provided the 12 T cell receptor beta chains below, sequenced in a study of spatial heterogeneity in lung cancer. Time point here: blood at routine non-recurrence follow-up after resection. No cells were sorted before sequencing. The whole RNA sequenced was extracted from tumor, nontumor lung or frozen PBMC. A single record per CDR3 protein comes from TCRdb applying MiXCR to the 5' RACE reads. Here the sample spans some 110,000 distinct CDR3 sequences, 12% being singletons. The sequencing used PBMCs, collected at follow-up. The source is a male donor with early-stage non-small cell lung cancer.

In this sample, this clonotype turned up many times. CDR3 bases: TGTGCCAGCAGCTCTCCCGGGACAGGGACCACTGAAGCTTTCTTT. It specifies CASSSPGTGTTEAFF. The rearrangement links TRBV5-5 to TRBJ1-1; 9 nucleotides line up with TRBD1. Germline V gene data show CDR1 as SGHKS and CDR2 as YYEKEE (reference sequence). V was pared by 3 bases and J by 4 bases, with 7 bases of the junction left unmatched. This CDR3 contains 15 residues.

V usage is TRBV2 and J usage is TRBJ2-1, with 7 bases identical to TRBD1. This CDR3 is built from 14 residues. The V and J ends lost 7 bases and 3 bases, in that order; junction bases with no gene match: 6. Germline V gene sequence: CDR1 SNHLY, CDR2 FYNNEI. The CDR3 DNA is TGTGCCAGCACCGGGACAGCTTACTACAATGAGCAGTTCTTC. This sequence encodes CASTGTAYYNEQFF.

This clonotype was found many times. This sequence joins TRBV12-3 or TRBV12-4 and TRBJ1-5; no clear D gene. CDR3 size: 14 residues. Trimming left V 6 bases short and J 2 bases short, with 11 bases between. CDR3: CASSREEGNQPQHF. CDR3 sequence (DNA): TGTGCCAGCAGCCGGGAAGAGGGCAATCAGCCCCAGCATTTT.

The CDR3 DNA reads as TGTGCCAGCACCGAGGACAGGGTGAGCAATCAGCCCCAGCATTTT. It is translated as CASTEDRVSNQPQHF. This chain uses TRBV2 with TRBJ1-5; 8 nucleotides line up with TRBD1. The V and J ends lost 7 bases and 1 base, in that order; junction bases with no gene match: 6. Per the germline V gene, CDR1 is SNHLY and CDR2 is FYNNEI. The CDR3 spans 15 residues.

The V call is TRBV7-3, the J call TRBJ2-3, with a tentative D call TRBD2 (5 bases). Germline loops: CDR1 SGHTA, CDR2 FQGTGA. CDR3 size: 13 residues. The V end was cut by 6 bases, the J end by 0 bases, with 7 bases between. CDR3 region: CASRRGSTDTQYF. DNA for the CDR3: TGTGCCAGCAGACGAGGGAGCACAGATACGCAGTATTTT.

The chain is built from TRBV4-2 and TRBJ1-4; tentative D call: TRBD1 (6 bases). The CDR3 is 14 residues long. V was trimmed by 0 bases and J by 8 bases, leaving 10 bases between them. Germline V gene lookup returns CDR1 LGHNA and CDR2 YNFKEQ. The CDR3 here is CASSQDKTGEKLFF. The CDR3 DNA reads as TGTGCCAGCAGCCAAGATAAGACAGGCGAAAAACTGTTTTTT.

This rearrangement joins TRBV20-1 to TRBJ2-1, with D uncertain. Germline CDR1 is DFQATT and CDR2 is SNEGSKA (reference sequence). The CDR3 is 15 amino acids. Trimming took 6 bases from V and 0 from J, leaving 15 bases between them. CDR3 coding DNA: TGCAGTGCGAGATTGGACCTGAGCTCCTACAATGAGCAGTTCTTC. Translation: CSARLDLSSYNEQFF.

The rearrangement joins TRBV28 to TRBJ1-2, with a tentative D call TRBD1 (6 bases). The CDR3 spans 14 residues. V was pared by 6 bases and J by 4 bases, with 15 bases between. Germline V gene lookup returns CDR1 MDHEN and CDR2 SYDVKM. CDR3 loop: CASSVPLRGYGYTF. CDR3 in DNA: TGTGCCAGCAGCGTACCTCTCAGGGGCTATGGCTACACCTTC.

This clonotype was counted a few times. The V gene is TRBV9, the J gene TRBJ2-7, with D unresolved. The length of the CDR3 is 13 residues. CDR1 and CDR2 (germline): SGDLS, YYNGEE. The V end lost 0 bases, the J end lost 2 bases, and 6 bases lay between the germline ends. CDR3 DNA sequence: TGTGCCAGCAGCGTAGACCAGACCTACGAGCAGTACTTC. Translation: CASSVDQTYEQYF.

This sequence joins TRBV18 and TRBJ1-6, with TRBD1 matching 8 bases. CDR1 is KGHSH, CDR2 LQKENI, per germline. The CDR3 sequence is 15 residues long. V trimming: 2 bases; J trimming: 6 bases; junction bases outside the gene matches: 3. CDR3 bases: TGTGCCAGCTCACCAGAGACAGGGGCTAATTCACCCCTCCACTTT. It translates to CASSPETGANSPLHF.

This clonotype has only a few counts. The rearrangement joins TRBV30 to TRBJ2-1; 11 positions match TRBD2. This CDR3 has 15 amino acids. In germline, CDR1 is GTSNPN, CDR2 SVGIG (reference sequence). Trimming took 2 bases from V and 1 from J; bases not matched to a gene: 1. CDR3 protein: CAWSSSGGSYNEQFF. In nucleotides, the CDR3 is TGTGCCTGGAGTTCTAGCGGGGGGTCCTACAATGAGCAGTTCTTC.

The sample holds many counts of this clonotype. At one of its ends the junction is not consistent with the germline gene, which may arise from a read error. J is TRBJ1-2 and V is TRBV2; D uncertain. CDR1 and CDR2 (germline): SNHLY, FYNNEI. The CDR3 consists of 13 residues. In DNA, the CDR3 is TGTGCCAGCCGTGAGTCCGAAGGGAGCGGCTACACCTTC. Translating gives CASRESEGSGYTF.